Following are 30 T cell receptor beta chains from one sample sequenced in a study of T cell repertoires in cytomegalovirus infection. One entry per CDR3 protein results from TCRdb running MiXCR on the reads. The data contain approximately 200,000 distinct CDR3 sequences, 22% of them singletons. Sequencing used CD8+ T cells from PBMCs. All receptors derive from a human donor in good health (CMV status not recorded). Some clones in this sample may be carry-over from other donors' samples.

This clonotype was picked up a small number of times. The rearrangement links TRBV27 to TRBJ2-7, with TRBD1 identical over 9 bases. This CDR3 spans 15 amino acids. Germline CDR1 is MNHEY and CDR2 is SMNVEV (reference sequence). V gave up 5 bases and J gave up 2 bases; unmatched junction bases: 7. The CDR3 is CASSPFRDRAYEQYF. CDR3 in DNA: TGTGCCAGCAGTCCGTTCCGGGACAGGGCCTACGAGCAGTACTTC.

This clonotype was counted at least ten times. This chain joins TRBV20-1 and TRBJ2-7; 9 bases are a match to TRBD2. Germline values: CDR1 DFQATT, CDR2 SNEGSKA (reference sequence). The CDR3 runs to 14 residues. V lost 6 bases to trimming and J lost 3 bases; unmatched junction nucleotides: 9. The CDR3 region has the DNA TGCAGTGCCGATACGACTAGCGGCAACTACGAGCAGTACTTC. This encodes CSADTTSGNYEQYF.

The V and J genes are TRBV11-2 and TRBJ2-1, with TRBD1 matching 9 bases. Germline assignment: CDR1 SGHAT and CDR2 FQNNGV. This CDR3 contains 18 residues. The trim removed 5 bases at V and 4 bases at J, leaving 15 bases unmatched. This CDR3 is CASSNYDPGQGGYNEQFF. CDR3 DNA: TGTGCCAGCAGCAATTATGACCCGGGACAGGGAGGATACAATGAGCAGTTCTTC.

This clonotype was picked up many times. The chain employs TRBV7-6 and TRBJ2-1; TRBD1 matches at 7 bases. V dropped 1 base and J dropped 5; count of bases not matched to a gene: 5. The germline CDR1 and CDR2 sequences are SGHVS and FNYEAQ. This CDR3 region has 15 residues. The CDR3 here is CASSLGQGTNNEQFF. For the CDR3, the DNA is TGTGCCAGCAGCTTAGGACAGGGAACGAACAATGAGCAGTTCTTC.

The chain employs TRBV20-1 and TRBJ1-2; the match to TRBD1 covers 9 bases. V gave up 0 bases and J gave up 6 bases; unmatched junction bases: 8. The CDR3 contains 15 residues. CDR1 is DFQATT and CDR2 is SNEGSKA in the germline V gene (reference sequence). The CDR3 protein is CSARENGQGIHGYTF. The CDR3 DNA reads TGCAGTGCTAGAGAAAATGGACAGGGGATACATGGCTACACCTTC.

A few counts support this clonotype. This chain uses TRBV20-1 with TRBJ2-1; D not resolved. The CDR3 is 13 amino acids. Germline V lookup: CDR1 DFQATT, CDR2 SNEGSKA (reference sequence). V was shortened by 0 bases and J by 3 bases, with 6 bases between the two germline ends. The CDR3, as DNA: TGCAGTGCTAGAGATTCCTACTACAATGAGCAGTTCTTC. This codes for CSARDSYYNEQFF.

This clonotype was detected a few times. V and J are TRBV28 and TRBJ1-1; D might be TRBD1 (5 bases). This CDR3 comprises 16 residues. The germline V and J ends were trimmed by 1 base and 5 bases, with 17 bases remaining between them. Germline V CDR1 and CDR2: MDHEN, SYDVKM. The CDR3 reads CASSLFQGPPWTEAFF. In DNA form, the CDR3 reads TGTGCCAGCAGTTTATTCCAGGGACCGCCTTGGACTGAAGCTTTCTTT.

The sample holds many counts of this clonotype. CDR3 sequence: CASSQLGTGPLNTEAFF. The CDR3 DNA is TGCGCCAGCAGCCAACTGGGGACAGGCCCCTTGAACACTGAAGCTTTCTTT. The chain uses TRBV4-1 and TRBJ1-1; TRBD1 matches at 8 bases. There are 17 residues in the CDR3. J was trimmed by 0 bases and V by 2 bases; bases with no gene match: 8. Germline CDR1 MGHRA, CDR2 YSYEKL.

This clonotype has a handful of counts. The chain has TRBV6-5 and TRBJ1-4; D gene uncertain. The CDR3 sequence is 14 residues long. The V end was cut by 3 bases, the J end by 2 bases, with 7 bases between. CDR1 is MNHEY and CDR2 is SVGAGI in the germline V gene. The CDR3 region is CASSYYGTNEKLFF. The CDR3 DNA sequence: TGTGCCAGCAGTTATTATGGGACTAATGAAAAACTGTTTTTT.

This chain links TRBV28 with TRBJ1-3; D unclear. From germline, CDR1 is MDHEN and CDR2 SYDVKM. V lost 6 bases, J lost 0 bases, and 12 bases lay in between. The CDR3 runs to 15 residues. The CDR3, as DNA: TGTGCCAGCAGCCGCGACATAAGCTCTGGAAACACCATATATTTT. Translation gives CASSRDISSGNTIYF.

This clonotype has a count of ten or more. This chain joins TRBV7-2 and TRBJ2-1, with TRBD2 matching over 12 bases. J lost 0 bases, V lost 4 bases, and 4 bases had no gene match. The length of the CDR3 is 17 residues. Germline V lookup: CDR1 SGHTA, CDR2 FQGNSA. CDR3 sequence reads: CASSSGLAGLSYNEQFF. CDR3 sequence (DNA): TGTGCCAGCAGCTCAGGACTAGCGGGGCTCTCCTACAATGAGCAGTTCTTC.

In this sample, this clonotype turned up a few times. The chain uses TRBV5-1 and TRBJ2-3; D call uncertain. Per the germline V gene, CDR1 is SGHRS and CDR2 is YFSETQ. Between the trimmed V and J ends, which lost 2 bases and 3 bases, there was a span of 19 bases. CDR3 length equals 17 residues. The CDR3 DNA is TGCGCCAGCAGCTTACGTCAGGCCCCTGGTGGGACAGATACGCAGTATTTT. Amino acid sequence: CASSLRQAPGGTDTQYF.

V and J are TRBV25-1 and TRBJ1-2; D remains ambiguous. Germline assignment: CDR1 MGHDK and CDR2 SYGVNS. CDR3 length equals 14 residues. V dropped 5 bases and J dropped 2 bases, with 12 bases sitting between them. Written as DNA, the CDR3 is TGTGCCAGCAGTAAAGGGCGAGGCAACTATGGCTACACCTTC. As protein: CASSKGRGNYGYTF.

This chain connects TRBV5-4 to TRBJ2-5, with 12 bases aligning to TRBD2. The CDR3 sequence is 17 residues long. CDR1 is SGHNT and CDR2 is YYREEE in the germline V gene (reference sequence). V trimming: 4 bases; J trimming: 0 bases; junction bases outside the gene matches: 7. The chain's CDR3 is CASSQTSGGAYQETQYF. CDR3 DNA sequence: TGTGCCAGCAGCCAGACTAGCGGGGGCGCCTACCAAGAGACCCAGTACTTC. The whole variable domain, filled in from reference TRBV5-4 and TRBJ2-5, reads ETGVTQSPTHLIKTRGQQVTLRCSSQSGHNTVSWYQQALGQGPQFIFQYYREEENGRGNFPPRFSGLQFPNYSSELNVNALELDDSALYLCASSQTSGGAYQETQYFGPGTRLLVL.

This clonotype was found many times. J is TRBJ2-7 and V is TRBV28, with D perhaps matching TRBD1 (5 bases). CDR1 is MDHEN and CDR2 is SYDVKM in the germline V gene. Trimming cost V 5 bases and J 0 bases, with 17 bases left between them. This CDR3 spans 16 amino acids. The CDR3 region is CASSGVTGASSYEQYF. CDR3 coding DNA: TGTGCCAGCAGTGGTGTAACTGGGGCGAGCTCCTACGAGCAGTACTTC.

The chain carries TRBV9 and TRBJ1-2; no reliable D call. This CDR3 comprises 14 residues. Germline V gene sequence: CDR1 SGDLS, CDR2 YYNGEE. The ends were cut back, 0 bases at V and 2 bases at J, with 8 bases in the middle. In nucleotides, the CDR3 is TGTGCCAGCAGCGTAGTAAGCACAAACTATGGCTACACCTTC. It is translated as CASSVVSTNYGYTF.

The chain combines TRBV20-1 with TRBJ2-3; 16 nucleotides agree with TRBD2. The CDR3 loop spans 18 amino acids. CDR1 and CDR2 from the germline V gene are DFQATT and SNEGSKA (reference sequence). J lost 2 bases, V lost 3 bases, and 8 bases had no gene match. In DNA form, the CDR3 reads TGCAGTGCTAGGCCGGGACTAGCGGGGGGGGAATCCACAGATACGCAGTATTTT. Translating it yields CSARPGLAGGESTDTQYF.

This clonotype was seen many times. This rearrangement joins TRBV6-5 to TRBJ1-2; maybe TRBD1 (5 bases). The V end was cut by 0 bases, the J end by 4 bases, with 12 bases between. The CDR3 consists of 15 residues. Per the germline V gene, CDR1 is MNHEY and CDR2 is SVGAGI. The CDR3 here is CASSYSRDGTYGYTF. In nucleotides, the CDR3 is TGTGCCAGCAGTTACTCCCGGGACGGAACCTATGGCTACACCTTC.

Many counts were recorded for this clonotype. This rearrangement joins TRBV7-8 to TRBJ1-1; no firm D call. This CDR3 comprises 11 residues. The germline V gene encodes CDR1 SGHVS and CDR2 FQNEAQ. V was clipped by 2 bases and J by 7 bases, with 5 bases between them. CDR3 sequence (DNA): TGTGCCAGCAGCTTAAGTGGTGAAGCTTTCTTT. Translating gives CASSLSGEAFF.

This clonotype was observed at least ten times. V and J are TRBV12-5 and TRBJ2-5, with 7 bases fitting TRBD1. Germline CDR1 is LGHNT and CDR2 is FRNRAP. This CDR3 has 15 amino acids. The V segment lost 2 bases and the J segment 7 bases; nucleotides outside the gene matches: 10. The CDR3 reads CASGLWDSPSSTQYF. The CDR3 DNA reads TGTGCTAGTGGTTTGTGGGACAGCCCTAGTTCGACCCAGTACTTC.

This clonotype has ten or more counts. The CDR3 DNA sequence: TGTGCCACCAGTGATCCGGACTCACCTCCCCCAGATACGCAGTATTTT. It yields the protein CATSDPDSPPPDTQYF. The rearrangement joins TRBV24-1 to TRBJ2-3; TRBD2 might be the D (5 bases). This CDR3 is 16 amino acids long. The V gene lost 3 bases and the J gene lost 4 bases, with 16 bases spanning the gap. Germline V gene data show CDR1 as KGHDR and CDR2 as SFDVKD.

The sample holds many counts of this clonotype. V usage is TRBV7-6 and J usage is TRBJ1-6; D is undetermined. CDR1 is SGHVS and CDR2 is FNYEAQ in the germline V gene. There are 17 residues in the CDR3. The ends were cut back, 3 bases at V and 6 bases at J, with 18 bases in the middle. The CDR3 DNA is TGTGCCAGCAGCTTCAACACACCGACAAGCAGTAATTCACCCCTCCACTTT. It is translated as CASSFNTPTSSNSPLHF.

The chain carries TRBV12-3 or TRBV12-4 and TRBJ2-1; weak D call: TRBD2 (5 bases). Trimming pared 4 bases from V and 4 bases from J, leaving 14 bases between. The CDR3 runs 15 residues. The CDR3 DNA is TGTGCCAGCAGTTCCCCTAGCATAGGGTACAATGAGCAGTTCTTC. Translated, it gives CASSSPSIGYNEQFF.

V usage is TRBV7-9 and J usage is TRBJ2-7, with 10 bases matching TRBD2. Looked up from germline, CDR1 is SEHNR and CDR2 is FQNEAQ (reference sequence). The CDR3 runs to 17 residues. With 5 bases clipped from V and 3 bases from J, the junction kept 13 bases outside the gene matches. The CDR3: CASSPTSGESLFYEQYF. The CDR3 bases are TGTGCCAGCAGCCCTACTAGCGGGGAAAGTTTATTCTACGAGCAGTACTTC. Full variable domain (rest looked up from reference TRBV7-9 and TRBJ2-7): DTGVSQNPRHKITKRGQNVTFRCDPISEHNRLYWYRQTLGQGPEFLTYFQNEAQLEKSRLLSDRFSAERPKGSFSTLEIQRTEQGDSAMYLCASSPTSGESLFYEQYFGPGTRLTVT.

The chain joins TRBV7-9 to TRBJ1-1; D is uncertain. This CDR3 has 13 amino acids. Per germline, CDR1 SEHNR and CDR2 FQNEAQ (reference sequence). Trimming stripped 7 bases from V and 2 bases from J, with 11 bases between. The CDR3 loop reads CASKGTGNTEAFF. The DNA for the CDR3 is TGTGCCAGCAAAGGAACGGGCAACACTGAAGCTTTCTTT.

This clonotype was counted ten times or more. The chain employs TRBV11-2 and TRBJ2-7, with D perhaps TRBD1 (5 bases). V lost 0 bases and J lost 2, with 11 bases in between. CDR3 size: 15 residues. Germline assignment: CDR1 SGHAT and CDR2 FQNNGV. CDR3 in DNA: TGTGCCAGCAGCTTAGACCTCCAGGGAACCTACGAGCAGTACTTC. It yields the protein CASSLDLQGTYEQYF.

This clonotype was recorded at least ten times. The chain uses TRBV19 and TRBJ2-1; the D call may be TRBD1 or TRBD2 (6 bases each). V gave up 6 bases and J gave up 1 base, with 10 bases separating them. CDR1 and CDR2 from the germline V gene are LNHDA and SQIVND (reference sequence). This CDR3 contains 14 residues. The CDR3 DNA reads as TGTGCCAGTAGCGAGGGGGGATCCTACAATGAGCAGTTCTTC. Protein product: CASSEGGSYNEQFF.

V usage is TRBV20-1 and J usage is TRBJ2-1, with D tentatively TRBD2 (7 bases). The CDR3 sequence is 18 residues long. The germline V gene encodes CDR1 DFQATT and CDR2 SNEGSKA (reference sequence). The V end was cut by 0 bases, the J end by 4 bases, with 22 bases between. The CDR3 DNA is TGCAGTGCTAGAGATGTAGGAAGTTCGGGGGGCCTTTACAATGAGCAGTTCTTC. Protein: CSARDVGSSGGLYNEQFF.

The chain is built from TRBV24-1 and TRBJ2-2; unclear D gene. CDR1 KGHDR and CDR2 SFDVKD come from the germline V gene. Trimming left V 0 bases short and J 8 bases short, with 6 bases between. The CDR3 runs 13 residues. The DNA of the CDR3 is TGTGCCACCAGTGATTTGTCTGCAGGGGAGCTGTTTTTT. Translating gives CATSDLSAGELFF.

The chain joins TRBV7-4 to TRBJ2-2; possible D gene TRBD1, 5 bases. Germline CDR1 and CDR2: SGHVT and SQSDAQ. The CDR3 is made up of 15 amino acids. V dropped 5 bases and J dropped 2 bases, with 12 bases sitting between them. CDR3 sequence: CASSPKDTNTGELFF. The CDR3 DNA sequence: TGTGCCAGCAGCCCAAAGGACACCAACACCGGGGAGCTGTTTTTT.